This TCR beta chain was captured in a study of PD-L1 blockade in urothelial cancer. This clone occurred once. The assay was immunoSEQ multiplex PCR, and TCRdb's table has in-frame clones only and misses some. The table includes 55,000 to 70,000 clones, roughly 84% detected once. The CDR3 length is 14 residues. CDR1 is MDHEN and CDR2 is SYDVKM in the germline V gene. Germline trimming cut 5 bases from V and 6 bases from J; bases unmatched to any gene: 5. This receptor was identified in a man aged 45-65 years with urothelial cancer. The chain has TRBV28 and TRBJ1-2; 11 bases are a match to TRBD1. The sample in question was PBMCs, obtained around atezolizumab (anti-PD-L1) treatment. DNA for the CDR3: TGTGCCAGCAGTCGGACAGGGGGCGGGCATGGCTACACCTTC. Encoded protein: CASSRTGGGHGYTF.